The 28 T cell receptor beta chains below all came from one sample that was sequenced in a study of T-cell reconstitution after alpha-beta-depleted transplantation in children. Researchers prepared the TCRbeta library using unique molecular identifiers, the study reports. TCRdb itself ran the PCR reads through MiXCR, one entry per CDR3 protein. The sample includes around 700,000 distinct CDR3 sequences, approximately 14% of them seen just once. The sequenced sample was PBMCs, obtained before TCRalphabeta/CD19-depleted stem cell transplant. These TCRs come from a girl aged 2-10 years with congenital amegakaryocytic thrombocytopenia, due to receive a stem cell transplant.

This clonotype was observed many times. The chain combines TRBV20-1 with TRBJ2-4; D is tentatively TRBD1 or TRBD2 (5 bases each). Looked up from germline, CDR1 is DFQATT and CDR2 is SNEGSKA (reference sequence). V lost 3 bases to trimming and J lost 0 bases, with 21 bases between them. The length of the CDR3 is 18 residues. CDR3 protein: CSARQGPLFPSAKNIQYF. The CDR3 bases are TGCAGTGCTAGGCAGGGACCCCTCTTCCCGTCAGCCAAAAACATTCAGTACTTC.

Note on this clonotype: A much larger clone is a single base away; this may be a read error. The V call is TRBV12-3 or TRBV12-4, the J call TRBJ1-2; D is unclear. CDR3 length: 14 residues. Here the CDR3 DNA reads TGTGCCAGCAGTCCCCCCCAGATTGACTATGGCGACACCTTC. Protein sequence: CASSPPQIDYGDTF.

This clonotype was found a few times. The rearrangement joins TRBV3-1 to TRBJ2-1; no clear D. V was shortened by 1 base and J by 8 bases, with 6 bases between the two germline ends. The germline CDR1 and CDR2 sequences are LGHDT and YNNKEL (reference sequence). The CDR3 consists of 12 residues. CDR3 in amino acids: CASSQGGHEQFF. In DNA form, the CDR3 reads TGTGCCAGCAGCCAAGGAGGCCATGAGCAGTTCTTC.

This clonotype was counted a few times. The chain combines TRBV7-2 with TRBJ2-5, with D possibly TRBD1 on 5 matching bases. CDR3 length: 14 amino acids. Germline CDR1 and CDR2: SGHTA and FQGNSA. V was pared by 3 bases and J by 4 bases, with 12 bases between. CDR3 DNA: TGTGCCAGCAGCTTTGGACATTGGGGAGAGACCCAGTACTTC. Translated, it gives CASSFGHWGETQYF.

This clonotype was observed many times. This chain links TRBV7-9 with TRBJ2-7, with D perhaps matching TRBD1 (6 bases). Germline V gives CDR1 SEHNR, CDR2 FQNEAQ (reference sequence). V lost 5 bases and J lost 3, with 17 bases in between. The CDR3 runs 15 residues. CDR3 bases: TGTGCCAGCAGCATAACCCTCGGACAGATCTACGAGCAGTACTTC. The encoded protein is CASSITLGQIYEQYF. Together with reference TRBV7-9 and TRBJ2-7, the CDR3 gives the full variable domain: DTGVSQNPRHKITKRGQNVTFRCDPISEHNRLYWYRQTLGQGPEFLTYFQNEAQLEKSRLLSDRFSAERPKGSFSTLEIQRTEQGDSAMYLCASSITLGQIYEQYFGPGTRLTVT.

The chain joins TRBV20-1 to TRBJ2-2, with a weak D call TRBD2 (6 bases). V dropped 0 bases and J dropped 6 bases, with 23 bases sitting between them. The CDR3 covers 18 residues. The V gene's germline CDR1 is DFQATT and CDR2 SNEGSKA (reference sequence). DNA for the CDR3: TGCAGTGCTAGAGATTCCTGGGGTAGCGGTGTTCATCCCGGGGAGCTGTTTTTT. It specifies CSARDSWGSGVHPGELFF.

In this sample, this clonotype turned up many times. This rearrangement joins TRBV6-5 to TRBJ2-5; tentative D call: TRBD1 (6 bases). V dropped 0 bases and J dropped 2 bases, with 13 bases sitting between them. The CDR3 is 16 amino acids. In germline, CDR1 is MNHEY, CDR2 SVGAGI. CDR3 protein: CASSYSRFRGQETQYF. CDR3 DNA: TGTGCCAGCAGTTACTCGAGGTTTAGGGGGCAAGAGACCCAGTACTTC.

This clonotype has ten or more counts. J is TRBJ2-7 and V is TRBV27; D is perhaps TRBD2 (7 bases). This CDR3 is 16 amino acids long. Trimming took 1 base from V and 6 from J, leaving 19 bases between them. In germline, CDR1 is MNHEY, CDR2 SMNVEV (reference sequence). The CDR3 region has the DNA TGTGCCAGCAGTTTATGGGGGGGCTCCTCCATCTCCGAGCAGTACTTC. Protein product: CASSLWGGSSISEQYF.

This clonotype showed up many times. This chain connects TRBV20-1 to TRBJ2-7; 9 nucleotides line up with TRBD1. CDR1 and CDR2 (germline): DFQATT, SNEGSKA (reference sequence). The junction had 5 bases not matched to a gene; V was cut back by 5 bases and J by 3 bases. There are 13 residues in the CDR3. The CDR3 region has the DNA TGCAGTGCTCTCCGGGACAGGGACTACGAGCAGTACTTC. This sequence encodes CSALRDRDYEQYF.

This clonotype was counted between two and nine times. As DNA, the CDR3 is TGTGCCAGTAGTATACGGGGGGGCAACACTGAAGCTTTCTTT. This sequence encodes CASSIRGGNTEAFF. The chain has TRBV19 and TRBJ1-1, with a possible D match to TRBD1 (6 bases). CDR1 and CDR2 (germline): LNHDA, SQIVND (reference sequence). This CDR3 spans 14 amino acids. V lost 2 bases to trimming and J lost 2 bases, with 9 bases between them.

This clonotype was observed many times. V and J are TRBV5-1 and TRBJ2-1; a weak D match, TRBD2 (5 bases). Deletions cut 0 bases from V and 13 bases from J, with 14 bases between. Germline values: CDR1 SGHRS, CDR2 YFSETQ. The CDR3 consists of 13 residues. The CDR3 sequence: CASSLGLGKPQFF. CDR3 nucleotide sequence: TGCGCCAGCAGCTTGGGCCTCGGGAAGCCACAGTTCTTC. Looking up the rest from reference TRBV5-1 and TRBJ2-1 gives the full variable domain: KAGVTQTPRYLIKTRGQQVTLSCSPISGHRSVSWYQQTPGQGLQFLFEYFSETQRNKGNFPGRFSGRQFSNSRSEMNVSTLELGDSALYLCASSLGLGKPQFFGPGTRLTVL.

The rearrangement joins TRBV29-1 to TRBJ1-5, with a weak D call TRBD1 (6 bases). Germline V lookup: CDR1 SQVTM, CDR2 ANQGSEA. CDR3 length: 15 residues. V was pared by 3 bases and J by 5 bases, with 17 bases between. The CDR3 here is CSVEWFSGAHQPQHF. The CDR3 DNA follows: TGCAGCGTTGAGTGGTTTTCGGGGGCCCATCAGCCCCAGCATTTT.

This chain connects TRBV5-1 to TRBJ2-5, with 10 bases matching TRBD2. Germline assignment: CDR1 SGHRS and CDR2 YFSETQ. The CDR3 consists of 16 residues. Trimming at V came to 1 base and at J to 1 base, leaving 4 bases not matched to a gene. The CDR3: CASSLSVAGGQETQYF. Written as DNA, the CDR3 is TGCGCCAGCAGCTTGAGCGTAGCGGGAGGCCAAGAGACCCAGTACTTC.

There are many counts of this clonotype. This chain connects TRBV20-1 to TRBJ2-1; D tentatively reads TRBD1 or TRBD2 (5 bases each). This CDR3 comprises 12 residues. The germline gives CDR1 DFQATT, CDR2 SNEGSKA (reference sequence). V lost 5 bases and J 8 bases, leaving 13 bases between the germline ends. The DNA for the CDR3 is TGCAGTGCTTCGCGTGGGGGTGATGAGCAGTTCTTC. Amino acid sequence: CSASRGGDEQFF.

This clonotype is a singleton in its sample. V and J are TRBV11-2 and TRBJ2-5, with D unclear. Germline CDR1 SGHAT, CDR2 FQNNGV. Trimming stripped 5 bases from V and 5 bases from J, with 18 bases between. The CDR3 is 15 amino acids. CDR3 DNA: TGTGCCAGCAGCCCGAGACCCCAATTAAGGGAGACCCAGTACTTC. Its translation: CASSPRPQLRETQYF.

This clonotype was seen many times. The chain employs TRBV5-1 and TRBJ2-1; TRBD1 aligns across 11 bases. Germline CDR1 is SGHRS and CDR2 is YFSETQ. This CDR3 contains 14 residues. V gave up 4 bases and J gave up 7 bases; unmatched junction bases: 4. CDR3 nucleotide sequence: TGCGCCAGCAGCCAGGGACAGGGGGGGAATGAGCAGTTCTTC. As protein: CASSQGQGGNEQFF.

This clonotype showed up many times. The genes are TRBV20-1 and TRBJ2-3; D is uncertain. The CDR3 runs to 14 residues. Germline V gene sequence: CDR1 DFQATT, CDR2 SNEGSKA (reference sequence). Deletions cut 1 base from V and 0 bases from J, with 8 bases between. CDR3 sequence: CSARVYGSTDTQYF. The CDR3 nucleotides are TGCAGTGCTAGAGTTTACGGAAGCACAGATACGCAGTATTTT.

This clonotype was found a few times. The V call is TRBV12-3 or TRBV12-4, the J call TRBJ1-1, with TRBD1 matching 8 bases. This CDR3 spans 13 amino acids. After removal of 3 bases from V and 6 bases from J, the junction contained 3 bases not matched to a gene. CDR3 protein: CASSLSGGPEAFF. The CDR3 DNA sequence: TGTGCCAGCAGTTTGTCAGGGGGCCCTGAAGCTTTCTTT.

This clonotype was counted a few times. The rearrangement links TRBV3-1 to TRBJ2-1; D possibly corresponds to TRBD2 (7 bases). This CDR3 has 18 amino acids. Trimming left V 6 bases short and J 5 bases short, with 26 bases between. CDR1 is LGHDT, CDR2 YNNKEL, per germline (reference sequence). Here the CDR3 DNA reads TGTGCCAGCAGGACAGGCGGGAGACTTCACAACTGGAACAATGAGCAGTTCTTC. This sequence encodes CASRTGGRLHNWNNEQFF.

The chain uses TRBV7-8 and TRBJ2-1; 7 bases are a match to TRBD2. CDR3 length: 18 amino acids. The germline V gene has CDR1 SGHVS and CDR2 FQNEAQ. With 3 bases clipped from V and 6 bases from J, the junction kept 17 bases outside the gene matches. The CDR3 coding sequence is TGTGCCAGCAGCTTTGTTACCATCAGCGGGAAGGGTTCCAATGAGCAGTTCTTC. Residues: CASSFVTISGKGSNEQFF.

The genes are TRBV5-1 and TRBJ1-3; D is perhaps TRBD1 (6 bases). The germline V gene encodes CDR1 SGHRS and CDR2 YFSETQ. This CDR3 has 13 amino acids. Trimming took 5 bases from V and 8 from J, leaving 14 bases between them. CDR3 sequence (DNA): TGCGCCAGCAGTCCACAGGGCGAGGACACCATATATTTT. Translated: CASSPQGEDTIYF. Filled out from reference TRBV5-1 and TRBJ1-3, the complete variable domain reads KAGVTQTPRYLIKTRGQQVTLSCSPISGHRSVSWYQQTPGQGLQFLFEYFSETQRNKGNFPGRFSGRQFSNSRSEMNVSTLELGDSALYLCASSPQGEDTIYFGEGSWLTVV.

Only a few counts were recorded for this clonotype. This chain uses TRBV6-2 or TRBV6-3 with TRBJ2-1; the D gene is possibly TRBD2 (5 bases). The CDR3 is 14 amino acids. Trimming stripped 6 bases from V and 2 bases from J, with 11 bases between. From germline, CDR1 is MNHEY and CDR2 SVGEGT. CDR3 region: CASRSAAAYNEQFF. DNA for the CDR3: TGTGCCAGCAGATCGGCAGCGGCCTACAATGAGCAGTTCTTC.

This clonotype was seen many times. V and J are TRBV20-1 and TRBJ1-1, with 10 bases matching TRBD1. V trimming: 7 bases; J trimming: 1 base; junction bases outside the gene matches: 12. This CDR3 region has 16 residues. CDR1 and CDR2 (germline): DFQATT, SNEGSKA (reference sequence). In nucleotides, the CDR3 is TGCAGTGTGTTTCGGGGGACAGGGGACTCGAACACTGAAGCTTTCTTT. It translates to CSVFRGTGDSNTEAFF.

This clonotype appeared once. This chain links TRBV6-5 with TRBJ1-1; D remains unclear. From germline, CDR1 is MNHEY and CDR2 SVGAGI. Deletions cut 0 bases from V and 0 bases from J, with 11 bases between. The CDR3 is 16 residues long. This chain's CDR3 is CASSYSGHPLNTEAFF. In nucleotides, the CDR3 is TGTGCCAGCAGTTACTCTGGGCATCCTTTGAACACTGAAGCTTTCTTT.

This clonotype was counted at least ten times. The chain has TRBV7-9 and TRBJ2-1, with D unclear. CDR1 is SEHNR and CDR2 is FQNEAQ in the germline V gene (reference sequence). V lost 3 bases and J 6 bases, leaving 6 bases between the germline ends. The CDR3 has 12 residues. CDR3: CASSFPANEQFF. CDR3 nucleotide sequence: TGTGCCAGCAGCTTCCCAGCCAATGAGCAGTTCTTC.

The genes are TRBV19 and TRBJ2-1; 9 nucleotides align to TRBD2. The CDR3 runs 18 residues. Germline loops: CDR1 LNHDA, CDR2 SQIVND (reference sequence). The V gene end was trimmed by 5 bases and the J gene end by 4 bases; junction bases not matched to a gene: 15. The CDR3 region is CASSDPLAGFGGYNEQFF. Written as DNA, the CDR3 is TGTGCCAGTAGTGACCCTCTAGCGGGGTTCGGGGGTTACAATGAGCAGTTCTTC.

V is TRBV2 and J is TRBJ2-5; TRBD2 is a possible D gene (6 bases). The CDR3 is 15 residues long. Trimming cost V 10 bases and J 3 bases, with 21 bases left between them. CDR1 SNHLY and CDR2 FYNNEI come from the germline V gene. CDR3: CATTPRAGQKETQYF. CDR3 coding DNA: TGTGCCACGACCCCGAGGGCGGGGCAAAAAGAGACCCAGTACTTC.

This clonotype showed up many times. The chain recombines TRBV6-5 with TRBJ2-1; D may be TRBD1 (6 bases). Per the germline V gene, CDR1 is MNHEY and CDR2 is SVGAGI. Trimming stripped 1 base from V and 7 bases from J, with 14 bases between. CDR3 length equals 15 residues. The CDR3 nucleotides read TGTGCCAGCAGTTACTACGACAGGAAGGGGAATGAGCAGTTCTTC. It codes for CASSYYDRKGNEQFF.